This T cell receptor beta chain was recovered during a study of shared clonotypes between healthy human individuals. Assay: immunoSEQ multiplex PCR; the TCRdb copy retains only in-frame clones and omits some. There are more than 2 million clones in the sample; 95% occur only once, and 0.1% to 0.15% lies in the top ten. The origin of this receptor is a man aged 18 to 30 in good health. Sequenced sample: naive CD4+ T cells sorted from blood. Subset given: CD45RA+ positively selected.

The CDR3 DNA follows: TGCGCCAGCAGCCGAACGACAGGGTACAGCACTGAAGCTTTCTTT. This translates into CASSRTTGYSTEAFF. This rearrangement joins TRBV5-1 to TRBJ1-1; 7 bases align to TRBD1. Trimming at V came to 4 bases and at J to 4 bases, leaving 10 bases not matched to a gene. The CDR3 contains 15 residues. Germline V CDR1 and CDR2: SGHRS, YFSETQ. Looking up the rest from reference TRBV5-1 and TRBJ1-1 gives the full variable domain: KAGVTQTPRYLIKTRGQQVTLSCSPISGHRSVSWYQQTPGQGLQFLFEYFSETQRNKGNFPGRFSGRQFSNSRSEMNVSTLELGDSALYLCASSRTTGYSTEAFFGQGTRLTVV.